This TCR beta chain was found in a study of blood T cell repertoires in COVID-19. On the study more broadly: The United States, Italy and Spain were the sources of the acute and convalescent COVID-19 samples. T cells, B-cell-depleted T cells, or PBMCs supplied cDNA or gDNA.

V dropped 6 bases and J dropped 0 bases, with 6 bases sitting between them. CDR3 size: 13 residues. Germline V gene sequence: CDR1 SGHTA, CDR2 FQGNSA. In the authors' workflow: Researchers report that nucleated cell counts were estimated from reference gene primer amplification. Assay used: immunoSEQ multiplex PCR; TCRdb lists only in-frame clones, some missing. That table is the source of V, J and clone size, and D and trimming were worked out from the DNA. Counted here are about 320,000 clones, over 70% occurring once; the ten biggest clones make up about 1.2%. Sequencing was carried out using peripheral blood. The receptor's source is a woman in her forties or fifties with acute or convalescent COVID-19. This chain connects TRBV7-2 to TRBJ1-3, with D unclear. Here the CDR3 DNA reads TGTGCCAGCAGACGGGACTCTGGAAACACCATATATTTT. This sequence encodes CASRRDSGNTIYF.